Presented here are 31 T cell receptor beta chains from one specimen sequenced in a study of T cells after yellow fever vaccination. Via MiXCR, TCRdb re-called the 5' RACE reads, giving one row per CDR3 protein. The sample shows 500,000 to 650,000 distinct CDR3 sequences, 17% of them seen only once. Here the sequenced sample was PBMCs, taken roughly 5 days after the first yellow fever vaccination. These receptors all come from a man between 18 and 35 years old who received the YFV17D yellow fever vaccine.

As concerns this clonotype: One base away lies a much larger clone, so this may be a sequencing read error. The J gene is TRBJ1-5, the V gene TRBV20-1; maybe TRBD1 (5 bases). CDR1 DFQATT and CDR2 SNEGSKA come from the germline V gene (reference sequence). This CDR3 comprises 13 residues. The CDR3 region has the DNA TGCTGTGCTAGGGGCGGAGCAAAGCAGCCCCAGCATTTT. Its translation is CCARGGAKQPQHF.

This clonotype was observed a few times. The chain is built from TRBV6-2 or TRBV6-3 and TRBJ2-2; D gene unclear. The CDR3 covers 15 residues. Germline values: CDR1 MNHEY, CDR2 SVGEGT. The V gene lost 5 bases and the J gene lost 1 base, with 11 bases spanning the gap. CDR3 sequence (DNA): TGTGCCAGCAGTCTACGACAATGGAACACCGGGGAGCTGTTTTTT. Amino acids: CASSLRQWNTGELFF.

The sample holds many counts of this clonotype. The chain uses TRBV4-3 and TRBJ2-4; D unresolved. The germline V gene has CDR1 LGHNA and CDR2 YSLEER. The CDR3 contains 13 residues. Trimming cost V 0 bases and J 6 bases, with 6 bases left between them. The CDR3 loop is CASSQDQLNIQYF. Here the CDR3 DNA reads TGCGCCAGCAGCCAAGATCAGCTAAACATTCAGTACTTC.

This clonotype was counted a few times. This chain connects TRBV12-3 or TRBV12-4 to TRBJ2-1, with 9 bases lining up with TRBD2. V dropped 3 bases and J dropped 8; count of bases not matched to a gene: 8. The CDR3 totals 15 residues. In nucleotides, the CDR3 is TGTGCCAGCAGTTTCGGCGGGGGGGCCTGGGATGAGCAGTTCTTC. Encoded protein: CASSFGGGAWDEQFF.

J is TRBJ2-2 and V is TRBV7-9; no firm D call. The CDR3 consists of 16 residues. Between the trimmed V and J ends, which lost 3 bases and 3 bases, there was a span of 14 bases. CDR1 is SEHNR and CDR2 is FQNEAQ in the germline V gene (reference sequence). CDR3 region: CASSFSYETDTGELFF. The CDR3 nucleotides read TGTGCCAGCAGCTTTTCGTATGAAACCGACACCGGGGAGCTGTTTTTT.

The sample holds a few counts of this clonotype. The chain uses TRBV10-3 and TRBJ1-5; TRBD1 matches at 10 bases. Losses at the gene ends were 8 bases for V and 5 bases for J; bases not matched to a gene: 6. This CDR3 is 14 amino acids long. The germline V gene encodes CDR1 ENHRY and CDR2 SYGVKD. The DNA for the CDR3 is TGTGCCATCGCCTCGACAGGGGGCGATCAGCCCCAGCATTTT. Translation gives CAIASTGGDQPQHF.

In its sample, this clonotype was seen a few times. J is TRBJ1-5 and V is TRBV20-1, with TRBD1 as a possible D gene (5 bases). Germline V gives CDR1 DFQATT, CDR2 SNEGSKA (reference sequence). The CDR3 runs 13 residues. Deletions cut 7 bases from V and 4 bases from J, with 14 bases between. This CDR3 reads CSGGPGGNQPQHF. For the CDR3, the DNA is TGCAGTGGGGGACCTGGCGGAAATCAGCCCCAGCATTTT.

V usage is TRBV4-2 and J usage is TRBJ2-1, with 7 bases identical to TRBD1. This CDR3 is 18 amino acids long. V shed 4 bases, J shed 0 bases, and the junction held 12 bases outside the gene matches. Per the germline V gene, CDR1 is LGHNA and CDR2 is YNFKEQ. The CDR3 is CASSPTLGQESSYNEQFF. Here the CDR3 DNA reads TGTGCCAGCAGCCCGACTCTCGGACAGGAGTCCTCCTACAATGAGCAGTTCTTC.

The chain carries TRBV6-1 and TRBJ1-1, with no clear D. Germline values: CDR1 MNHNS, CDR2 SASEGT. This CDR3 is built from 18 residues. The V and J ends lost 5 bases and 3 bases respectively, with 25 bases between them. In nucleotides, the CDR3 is TGTGCCAGCAGTCCGAAACGGGTATTCGACCCCGCAGACACTGAAGCTTTCTTT. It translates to CASSPKRVFDPADTEAFF.

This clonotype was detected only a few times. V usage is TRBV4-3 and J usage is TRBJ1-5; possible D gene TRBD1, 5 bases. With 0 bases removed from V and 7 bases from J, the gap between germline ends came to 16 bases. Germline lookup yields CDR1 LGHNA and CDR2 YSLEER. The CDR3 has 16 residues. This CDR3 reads CASSQDRTPGGQPQHF. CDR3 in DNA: TGCGCCAGCAGCCAAGATCGGACTCCCGGGGGACAGCCCCAGCATTTT.

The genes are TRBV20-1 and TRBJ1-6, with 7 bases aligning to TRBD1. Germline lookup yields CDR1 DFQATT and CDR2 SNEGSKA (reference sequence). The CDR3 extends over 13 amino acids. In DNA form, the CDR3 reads TGCAGCCGACCAGGGGGGGTGGGTTCACCCCTCCACTTT. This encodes CSRPGGVGSPLHF.

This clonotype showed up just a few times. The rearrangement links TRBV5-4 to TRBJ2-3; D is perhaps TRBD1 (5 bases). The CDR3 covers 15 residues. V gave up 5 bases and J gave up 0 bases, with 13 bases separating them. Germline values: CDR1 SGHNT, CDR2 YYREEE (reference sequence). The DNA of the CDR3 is TGTGCCAGCAGTTTCAGGGCGACTAGCACAGATACGCAGTATTTT. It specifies CASSFRATSTDTQYF.

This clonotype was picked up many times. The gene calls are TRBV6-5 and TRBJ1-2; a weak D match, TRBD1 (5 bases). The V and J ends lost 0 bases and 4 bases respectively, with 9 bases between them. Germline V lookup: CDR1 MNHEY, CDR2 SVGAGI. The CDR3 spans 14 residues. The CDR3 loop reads CASSYSGTVYGYTF. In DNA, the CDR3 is TGTGCCAGCAGTTACTCCGGGACGGTCTATGGCTACACCTTC.

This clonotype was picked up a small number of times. CDR3 sequence reads: CASNRVMDNEQFF. For the CDR3, the DNA is TGCGCCAGCAACAGGGTTATGGACAATGAGCAGTTCTTC. This chain joins TRBV5-1 and TRBJ2-1, with a weak D call TRBD1 (6 bases). This CDR3 region has 13 residues. V dropped 6 bases and J dropped 5 bases, with 12 bases sitting between them. In germline, CDR1 is SGHRS, CDR2 YFSETQ.

CDR3: CASRRELAGSETQYF. For the CDR3, the DNA is TGTGCCAGCCGCCGGGAGCTAGCGGGGAGCGAGACCCAGTACTTC. This chain uses TRBV12-3 or TRBV12-4 with TRBJ2-5; TRBD2 matches 9 bases. CDR3 length equals 15 residues. With 8 bases clipped from V and 5 bases from J, the junction kept 12 bases outside the gene matches.

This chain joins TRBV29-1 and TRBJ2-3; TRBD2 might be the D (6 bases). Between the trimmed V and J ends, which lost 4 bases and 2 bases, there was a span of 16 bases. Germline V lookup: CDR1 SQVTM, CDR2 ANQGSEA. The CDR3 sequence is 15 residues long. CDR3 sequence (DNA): TGCAGCGTTGTGTGGGGAGGAGACATCACAGATACGCAGTATTTT. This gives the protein CSVVWGGDITDTQYF.

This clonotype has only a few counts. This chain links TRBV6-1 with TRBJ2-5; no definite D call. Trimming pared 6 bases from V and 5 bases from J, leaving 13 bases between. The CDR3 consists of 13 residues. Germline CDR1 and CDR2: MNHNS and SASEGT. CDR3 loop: CASRAFPGETQYF. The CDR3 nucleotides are TGTGCCAGCAGGGCCTTTCCGGGTGAGACCCAGTACTTC.

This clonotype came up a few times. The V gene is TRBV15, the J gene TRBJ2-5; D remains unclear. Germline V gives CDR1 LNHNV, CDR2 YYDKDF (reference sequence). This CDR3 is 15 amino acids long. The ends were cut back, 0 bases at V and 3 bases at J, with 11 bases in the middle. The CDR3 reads CATSRDRSQKETQYF. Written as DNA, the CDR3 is TGTGCCACCAGCAGAGATCGGTCGCAGAAAGAGACCCAGTACTTC.

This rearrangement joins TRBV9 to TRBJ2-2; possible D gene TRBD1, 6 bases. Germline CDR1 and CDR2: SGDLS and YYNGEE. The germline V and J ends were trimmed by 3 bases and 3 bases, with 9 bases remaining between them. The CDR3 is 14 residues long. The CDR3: CASSEDSYTGELFF. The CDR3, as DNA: TGTGCCAGCAGCGAGGACAGCTACACCGGGGAGCTGTTTTTT.

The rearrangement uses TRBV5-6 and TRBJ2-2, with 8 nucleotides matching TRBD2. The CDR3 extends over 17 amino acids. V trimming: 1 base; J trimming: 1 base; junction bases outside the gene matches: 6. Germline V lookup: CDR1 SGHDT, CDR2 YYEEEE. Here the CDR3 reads CASSLKSGGVNTGELFF. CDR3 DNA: TGTGCCAGCAGCTTGAAGAGCGGGGGAGTGAACACCGGGGAGCTGTTTTTT.

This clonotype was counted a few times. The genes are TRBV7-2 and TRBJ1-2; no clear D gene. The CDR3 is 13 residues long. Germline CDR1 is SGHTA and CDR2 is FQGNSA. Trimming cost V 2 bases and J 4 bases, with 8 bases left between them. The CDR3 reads CASSLRRIYGYTF. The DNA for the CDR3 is TGTGCCAGCAGCTTAAGACGGATCTATGGCTACACCTTC.

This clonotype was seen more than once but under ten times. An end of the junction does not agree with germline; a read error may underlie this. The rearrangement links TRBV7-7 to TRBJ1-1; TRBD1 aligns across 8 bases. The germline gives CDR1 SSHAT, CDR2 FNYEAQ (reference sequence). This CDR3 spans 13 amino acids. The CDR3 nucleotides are TGTGCTAGCAGGGTGAGGACAGGGAATGAAGCTTTCTTT. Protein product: CASRVRTGNEAFF.

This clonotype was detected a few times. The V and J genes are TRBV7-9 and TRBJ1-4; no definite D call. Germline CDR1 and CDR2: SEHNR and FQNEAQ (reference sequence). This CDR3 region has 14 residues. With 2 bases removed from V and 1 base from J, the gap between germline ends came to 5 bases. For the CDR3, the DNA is TGTGCCAGCAGCTTACCTATAACTAATGAAAAACTGTTTTTT. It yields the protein CASSLPITNEKLFF. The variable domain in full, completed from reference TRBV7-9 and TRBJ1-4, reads DTGVSQNPRHKITKRGQNVTFRCDPISEHNRLYWYRQTLGQGPEFLTYFQNEAQLEKSRLLSDRFSAERPKGSFSTLEIQRTEQGDSAMYLCASSLPITNEKLFFGSGTQLSVL.

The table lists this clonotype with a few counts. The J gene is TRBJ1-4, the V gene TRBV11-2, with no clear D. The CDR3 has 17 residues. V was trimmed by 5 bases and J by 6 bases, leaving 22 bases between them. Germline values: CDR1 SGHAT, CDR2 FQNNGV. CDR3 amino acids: CASSPPNRGSRDEKLFF. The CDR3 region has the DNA TGTGCCAGCAGCCCCCCAAATAGAGGGTCAAGGGATGAAAAACTGTTTTTT.

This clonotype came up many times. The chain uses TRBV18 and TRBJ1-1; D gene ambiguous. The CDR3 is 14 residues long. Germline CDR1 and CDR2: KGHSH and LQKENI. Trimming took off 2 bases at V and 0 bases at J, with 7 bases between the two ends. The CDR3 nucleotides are TGTGCCAGCTCACCAGGTCAGATGAACACTGAAGCTTTCTTT. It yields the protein CASSPGQMNTEAFF. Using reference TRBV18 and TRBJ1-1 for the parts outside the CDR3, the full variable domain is NAGVMQNPRHLVRRRGQEARLRCSPMKGHSHVYWYRQLPEEGLKFMVYLQKENIIDESGMPKERFSAEFPKEGPSILRIQQVVRGDSAAYFCASSPGQMNTEAFFGQGTRLTVV.

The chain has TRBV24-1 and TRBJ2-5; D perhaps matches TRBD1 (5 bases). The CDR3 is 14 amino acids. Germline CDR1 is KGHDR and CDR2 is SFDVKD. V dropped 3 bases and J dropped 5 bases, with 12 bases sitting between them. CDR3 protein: CATSDGAVRETQYF. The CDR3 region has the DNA TGTGCCACCAGTGATGGGGCAGTTAGGGAGACCCAGTACTTC.

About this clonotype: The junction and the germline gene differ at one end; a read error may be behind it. In DNA form, the CDR3 reads TGTGTCAGCAGCTTTGGCGGGGTGTCAGAGACCCAGTACTTC. Amino acids: CVSSFGGVSETQYF. The V and J genes are TRBV7-2 and TRBJ2-5; D possibly corresponds to TRBD2 (6 bases). CDR1 SGHTA and CDR2 FQGNSA come from the germline V gene. The CDR3 extends over 14 amino acids.

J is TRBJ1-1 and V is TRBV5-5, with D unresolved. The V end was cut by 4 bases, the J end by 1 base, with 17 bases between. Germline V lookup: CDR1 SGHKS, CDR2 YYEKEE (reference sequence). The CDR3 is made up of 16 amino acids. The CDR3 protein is CASSLILEKANTEAFF. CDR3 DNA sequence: TGTGCCAGCAGCCTCATTTTGGAAAAGGCGAACACTGAAGCTTTCTTT.

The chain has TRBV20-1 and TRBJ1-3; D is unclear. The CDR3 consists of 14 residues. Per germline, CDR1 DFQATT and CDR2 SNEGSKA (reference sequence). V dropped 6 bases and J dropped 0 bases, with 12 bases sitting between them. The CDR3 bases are TGCAGTGCCCCCTCCGGGTTCTCTGGAAACACCATATATTTT. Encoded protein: CSAPSGFSGNTIYF.

The DNA of the CDR3 is TGTGCCAGTCGGGACTCCCCCACCGGGGAGCTGTTTTTT. The encoded protein is CASRDSPTGELFF. The chain uses TRBV2 and TRBJ2-2; D may be TRBD2 (6 bases). The CDR3 covers 13 residues. CDR1 is SNHLY and CDR2 is FYNNEI in the germline V gene. Trimming removed 9 bases at V and 4 bases at J, with 12 bases between.

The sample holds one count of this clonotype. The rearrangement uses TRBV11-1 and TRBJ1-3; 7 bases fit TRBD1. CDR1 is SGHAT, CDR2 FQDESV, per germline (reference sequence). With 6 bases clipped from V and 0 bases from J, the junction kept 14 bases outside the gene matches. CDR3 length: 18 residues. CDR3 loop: CASRLTGRAAASGNTIYF. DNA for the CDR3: TGTGCCAGCAGATTGACAGGGAGGGCGGCGGCCTCTGGAAACACCATATATTTT.